Shown below are 19 T cell receptor beta chains from a single sample sequenced in a study of blood T cell repertoires in COVID-19. Libraries were prepared by immunoSEQ multiplex PCR; TCRdb keeps only in-frame clonotypes and omits some of them. This table holds tens of thousands of clones, roughly 86% found once. The sequenced material came from peripheral blood. These receptors came from a woman of 80 years or more with acute or convalescent COVID-19.

The rearrangement uses TRBV5-3 and TRBJ1-5, with 7 nucleotides matching TRBD1. TRBV5-3 is an ORF, and what it does is uncertain. The CDR3 totals 17 residues. With 1 base clipped from V and 0 bases from J, the junction kept 7 bases outside the gene matches. In nucleotides, the CDR3 is TGTGCCAGAAGCTTGCCCGGGGGACAGCTTAGCAATCAGCCCCAGCATTTT. It codes for CARSLPGGQLSNQPQHF.

DNA of the CDR3: TGTGCCAGTAGTACCGGGAGCGGGGGGGGCACAGATACGCAGTATTTT. As protein: CASSTGSGGGTDTQYF. The chain uses TRBV19 and TRBJ2-3, with 10 bases fitting TRBD2. The CDR3 has 16 amino acids. CDR1 and CDR2 from the germline V gene are LNHDA and SQIVND (reference sequence). The V and J ends lost 4 bases and 1 base, in that order; junction bases with no gene match: 5.

V and J are TRBV7-2 and TRBJ2-1, with D possibly being TRBD1 (6 bases). Germline-derived CDR1 and CDR2 are SGHTA and FQGNSA. CDR3 length: 14 residues. Trimming shortened V by 1 base and J by 8 bases, and 12 bases separated the two germline ends. The DNA of the CDR3 is TGTGCCAGCAGCTTAGATCCAGGGGCCGATGAGCAGTTCTTC. Protein sequence: CASSLDPGADEQFF.

The V and J genes are TRBV7-9 and TRBJ2-7; D may be TRBD2 (6 bases). Trimming removed 5 bases from V and 4 bases from J, with 15 bases in between. CDR3 length: 14 residues. The germline V gene encodes CDR1 SEHNR and CDR2 FQNEAQ (reference sequence). The CDR3 loop is CASSTRDLKYEQYF. CDR3 in DNA: TGTGCCAGCAGCACTAGGGACTTAAAATACGAGCAGTACTTC.

The chain joins TRBV19 to TRBJ2-7, with D unresolved. CDR1 and CDR2 (germline): LNHDA, SQIVND (reference sequence). The CDR3 runs 13 residues. V dropped 10 bases and J dropped 1 base, with 14 bases sitting between them. The CDR3 spells CATKSLGSYEQYF. The CDR3 nucleotides are TGTGCCACCAAAAGTCTCGGTTCCTACGAGCAGTACTTC.

The chain combines TRBV7-6 with TRBJ1-4; 8 nucleotides match TRBD1. The V segment lost 2 bases and the J segment 2 bases; nucleotides outside the gene matches: 7. CDR1 SGHVS and CDR2 FNYEAQ come from the germline V gene. This CDR3 is 17 amino acids long. The DNA of the CDR3 is TGTGCCAGCAGCTTACTGCCACAGGGGGGGACTAATGAAAAACTGTTTTTT. Its protein is CASSLLPQGGTNEKLFF. The variable domain in full, with the rest retrieved from reference TRBV7-6 and TRBJ1-4, is GAGVSQSPRYKVTKRGQDVALRCDPISGHVSLYWYRQALGQGPEFLTYFNYEAQQDKSGLPNDRFSAERPEGSISTLTIQRTEQRDSAMYRCASSLLPQGGTNEKLFFGSGTQLSVL.

The V gene is TRBV18, the J gene TRBJ2-2, with 12 bases fitting TRBD1. CDR1 and CDR2 (germline): KGHSH, LQKENI. The CDR3 length is 15 residues. V lost 9 bases to trimming and J lost 6 bases; unmatched junction nucleotides: 8. The CDR3 DNA follows: TGTGCCAGTCGGGACAGGGGGCCGGACGCCGGGGAGCTGTTTTTT. Protein: CASRDRGPDAGELFF.

This chain uses TRBV29-1 with TRBJ2-2; no reliable D call. V was clipped by 4 bases and J by 6 bases, with 9 bases between them. Germline CDR1 is SQVTM and CDR2 is ANQGSEA. The CDR3 runs 12 residues. CDR3 coding DNA: TGCAGCGTTGGGTTGCGCGCCGGGGAGCTGTTTTTT. Protein product: CSVGLRAGELFF.

V and J are TRBV2 and TRBJ2-7; D is possibly TRBD1 (8 bases). This CDR3 is 18 amino acids long. Germline V CDR1 and CDR2: SNHLY, FYNNEI. V lost 8 bases, J lost 1 base, and 27 bases lay in between. The CDR3 loop reads CASARSGGTGKGSYEQYF. In DNA, the CDR3 is TGTGCCAGCGCACGTTCCGGGGGGACAGGAAAAGGATCCTACGAGCAGTACTTC.

The chain recombines TRBV19 with TRBJ2-7, with 8 bases matching TRBD1. The trim removed 4 bases at V and 3 bases at J, leaving 2 bases unmatched. The CDR3 contains 13 residues. Germline V gene sequence: CDR1 LNHDA, CDR2 SQIVND (reference sequence). The CDR3 loop is CASSKQGDYEQYF. CDR3 sequence (DNA): TGTGCCAGTAGTAAACAGGGGGACTACGAGCAGTACTTC.

This clone showed up just once. The chain has TRBV3-1 (or the pseudogene TRBV3-2) and TRBJ1-5, with a possible D match to TRBD1 (5 bases). CDR1 is LGHDT and CDR2 is YNNKEL in the germline V gene (reference sequence). V shed 6 bases and J shed 5 bases, with 14 bases lying between them. The CDR3 contains 14 residues. Here the CDR3 reads CASSPQGRDQPQHF. CDR3 in DNA: TGTGCCAGCAGTCCGCAGGGTAGAGATCAGCCCCAGCATTTT.

The chain employs TRBV5-6 and TRBJ2-5; TRBD2 matches 15 bases. V trimming: 2 bases; J trimming: 9 bases; junction bases outside the gene matches: 17. Per the germline V gene, CDR1 is SGHDT and CDR2 is YYEEEE. The CDR3 extends over 19 amino acids. The CDR3 DNA reads TGTGCCAGCAGCTTACCTCCGGGACTAGCGGGAGGACGCACCGGGGCCCAGTACTTC. As protein: CASSLPPGLAGGRTGAQYF.

In this sample, this clone turned up once. The V and J genes are TRBV21-1 and TRBJ1-1; the table's TRBD1 call for D was not verified on the DNA. TRBV21-1 constitutes a pseudogene. The CDR3 is 15 residues long. The CDR3 DNA follows: TGTGCCAGCACAATATCTCAGGACATGAACACTGAAGCTTTCTTT. It specifies CASTISQDMNTEAFF.

This clone showed up just once. The chain recombines TRBV18 with TRBJ1-4, with TRBD1 matching over 7 bases. From germline, CDR1 is KGHSH and CDR2 LQKENI. The CDR3 is 15 residues long. Trimming cost V 2 bases and J 9 bases; bases outside gene matches: 9. CDR3 bases: TGTGCCAGCTCACCAGTCGCCGGGACAGTCAAAAAACTGTTTTTT. This gives the protein CASSPVAGTVKKLFF.

The CDR3 DNA is TGTGCCAGCAGCTTAGAGTCAGGTGGATTCTACGAGCAGTACTTC. Residues: CASSLESGGFYEQYF. V usage is TRBV11-2 and J usage is TRBJ2-7; D unclear. The germline V gene encodes CDR1 SGHAT and CDR2 FQNNGV. V lost 0 bases to trimming and J lost 3 bases, with 12 bases between them. This CDR3 has 15 amino acids.

In this sample, this clone turned up a few times. This CDR3 is CASSARVRNRGRTYEQYF. Here the CDR3 DNA reads TGTGCCAGCAGCGCCCGAGTAAGAAACAGGGGGCGCACCTACGAGCAGTACTTC. The rearrangement links TRBV21-1 to TRBJ2-7; the D call of TRBD1 is as the table states it, not checked on the DNA. TRBV21-1 is listed as a pseudogene. The CDR3 extends over 18 amino acids.

V and J are TRBV6-5 and TRBJ2-1, with 15 bases fitting TRBD2. CDR3 length: 15 amino acids. V was pared by 6 bases and J by 6 bases, with 3 bases of the junction left unmatched. Per germline, CDR1 MNHEY and CDR2 SVGAGI. The CDR3 here is CASRGLAGGINEQFF. CDR3 DNA: TGTGCCAGCAGGGGACTAGCGGGAGGAATCAATGAGCAGTTCTTC.

V and J are TRBV5-1 and TRBJ2-3; TRBD2 agrees at 11 bases. The CDR3 runs to 18 residues. In germline, CDR1 is SGHRS, CDR2 YFSETQ. V lost 3 bases to trimming and J lost 6 bases; unmatched junction nucleotides: 15. This chain's CDR3 is CASSSLTSSGGAMDTQYF. CDR3 sequence (DNA): TGCGCCAGCAGCTCCCTTACTAGTAGCGGGGGGGCCATGGATACGCAGTATTTT.

The chain recombines TRBV3-1 (or the pseudogene TRBV3-2) with TRBJ1-4; possibly TRBD1 for D (6 bases). Germline assignment: CDR1 LGHDT and CDR2 YNNKEL (reference sequence). The CDR3 has 15 amino acids. V lost 1 base and J 4 bases, leaving 10 bases between the germline ends. The CDR3 coding sequence is TGTGCCAGCAGCCAAGGGACAGTTTTTAATGAAAAACTGTTTTTT. This encodes CASSQGTVFNEKLFF.